This TCR beta chain was sequenced for a study of cytomegalovirus exposure and HLA in healthy donors (dated by TCRdb to the late 2010s). About the full investigation: In an earlier analysis of approximately 500 of the donors, 250 to 350 Gb of sequence data and 90 million to 130 million unique TCR beta sequences from 150 million to 200 million T cells were reported. An early release covering roughly 600 HLA-typed donors comprised about 300 gigabases of sequencing data and around 80 million unique TCR sequences. The genetic ancestry cluster associated with self-reported Caucasian donors included roughly 84% of the approximately 430 genotyped donors. The aim of the study was to test whether cataloging public T cell receptors could identify signatures of past pathogen exposure. The study profiled the T cell repertoires of fewer than 850 subjects by immunosequencing and related them to cytomegalovirus serostatus. A separate validation cohort of roughly 130 different subjects was used in addition to the roughly 700-subject first cohort. High-throughput TCR immunosequencing, statistical association of individual TCRs with disease status, and machine learning were combined to predict cytomegalovirus infection status. To study patterns of TCR occurrence, a later analysis re-analyzed previously published TCR beta repertoires from 666 donors and added high-resolution HLA genotyping. In the later analysis, no new phenotypic data were used to find candidate immune exposures; instead, reliance was placed on TCR beta sequences and their occurrence across donors. An earlier analysis of 587 of the donors used high-throughput TCR beta sequencing to judge whether each TCR beta V gene segment behaved as functional or pseudogenic. Donor age, sex, ethnicity and CMV serostatus were compiled together with the repertoire data. In a later genetic analysis, genome-wide SNP genotypes for about three fifths of the 666 donors were used, and that subset was treated as a discovery cohort. All discovery cohort repertoires had been generated on a single sequencing platform. Class I and class II HLA loci were covered by the typing at four-digit resolution. Typing coverage varied by locus: about 620-640 donors for A, B, C, DRB1 and DQB1; approximately 560 for DQA1; around 570 for DPA1; roughly 450 for DPB1. Because of strong linkage in the cohort, five DR-DQ haplotypes were treated as single units for association and clustering. Across about 380 genotyped donors of the cohort, an average of about 240,000 unique TCR beta nucleotide sequences per donor were sequenced, and 15% to 20% of those sequences were non-productive. General conclusions and limits of the study: According to a later analysis, parvovirus B19, influenza, CMV and Epstein-Barr virus appeared linked to several top co-occurrence clusters. The classifier was reported to diagnose cytomegalovirus status with high specificity and sensitivity in both the original and validation cohorts. In this cohort, only TCR beta chains were sequenced, and detectable features were limited by the absence of alpha or paired-chain data. A later analysis found that HLA-associated TCR beta chains were more clonally expanded and had lower generation probabilities than equally common non-associated chains. In vitro tests confirmed that three of the cytomegalovirus-associated TCR beta chains recognize cytomegalovirus antigens. For the cohort, immune exposure information was limited to CMV serostatus. Presence/absence analyses assumed roughly uniform sequencing depth across donors, an assumption that may not hold. Broadly in line with IMGT annotations, most TCR beta V segments showed up in productive rearrangements about 90% or about 30% of the time in an earlier analysis of a few hundred of the donors. At a false discovery rate of 0.05, a later analysis linked approximately 18,000 TCR beta sequences to specific HLA alleles. A group of highly shared sequence variants was considered likely to be a technical artifact of the sequencing pipeline. HLA typing was unavailable for some donors at each locus, so association tests used only the typed subset. In a later analysis, the rate of TCR association differed among HLA loci, with DRB1 alleles having the most associated TCRs and HLA-C alleles having the fewest. Compared with the roughly 670-donor mean, donors in an Asian-associated ancestry cluster had fewer N-insertions in productive TCRs, according to a later genetic analysis. Linkage disequilibrium might explain the correlated functional status among segregating V segments, but an unknown experimental factor could not be ruled out. The study listed around 160 TCR beta chains as associated with cytomegalovirus. The authors suggested that the approach could potentially be extended to other disease states and immunological phenotypes. In a later genetic analysis, a missense DCLRE1C variant was associated with V-gene and J-gene trimming of TCR beta chains, and the association was replicated in an independent cohort. Some 15 rarely observed V segments, including chromosome 9 orphons, were excluded from the earlier analysis of approximately 500 of the donors because counts were too low. A further reported finding was that TCR beta sequences accurately predicted the HLA-A and HLA-B alleles for most subjects in the first cohort. Across donors, most TCR sequences were observed very rarely, whereas some public TCRs were present in many individuals. When HLA alleles, especially DR and DQ, strongly co-occurred, TCR associations were difficult to assign to individual alleles. In a later analysis, most CMV-associated TCR beta chains were found to appear HLA-restricted, with HLA associations seemingly driven largely by CMV exposure. Because the 87-base-pair reads could not distinguish some IMGT-functional V segments, including TRBV6-2 and TRBV6-3, those segments were excluded.

Libraries were made using the immunoSEQ multiplex PCR assay. The multiplex PCR relied on a mix of 60 forward primers for TCR Vbeta segments and 13 reverse primers for TCR Jbeta segments. The CDR3 region of rearranged TCR beta genes was amplified from genomic DNA by a multiplex PCR assay. Amplified TCR beta libraries were sequenced as 87-base-pair reads on the Illumina HiSeq System. In the paper's pipeline: Across the roughly 700 repertoires, a later analysis counted 75 million to 90 million unique TCR beta chains, about 10 million of which were shared by at least two donors. To remove PCR and sequencing errors, raw reads were error-corrected and collapsed into unique sequences using a nearest-neighbor algorithm that merged closely related sequences. Alignment of CDR3 sequences to IMGT reference sequences was used to assign V, D and J gene segments. For a sequence to be retained, a match of at least six nucleotides to both a V gene segment and a J gene segment was required. A rearrangement counted as productive if the CDR3 had no stop codons and remained in frame with V and J, and every other rearrangement counted as non-productive. CDR3 was defined according to IMGT convention as the region running from the second conserved V-encoded cysteine to the conserved J-encoded phenylalanine. The earlier analysis of more than 450 of the donors excluded sequences that lacked an unambiguous match to a single V gene segment. An earlier analysis of over 450 of the donors classified V segments as functional when productive rearrangements were above 56.7% and as segregating when the standard deviation between donors was above 5%. To diagnose cytomegalovirus status from the catalog of TCR beta chain sequences, a statistical classification framework was built. In a later analysis, V and J genes were assigned by comparing TCR nucleotide sequences against IMGT/GENE-DB human TR gene sequences. Using the TCRdist pipeline, a later analysis assigned CDR3 sequences along with most-parsimonious VDJ recombination scenarios. In a later analysis, each TCR beta chain was defined by its CDR3 amino acid sequence together with its V-gene family, and reads without a unique V-gene family were excluded. As a way to deal with suspected cross-contamination and a sequencing artifact, a later analysis dropped approximately 570 nucleotide sequences that were highly shared and had low generation probability. In a later analysis, a clonal expansion index was calculated for each public chain from normalized within-repertoire ranks of inferred template counts. A later analysis computed generation probabilities with a VDJ recombination model fitted to out-of-frame rearrangements, and checked the results against IGoR. Hypergeometric tests were used in a later analysis to score TCR-TCR, TCR-HLA and TCR-CMV co-occurrence, with a repertoire-size bias correction applied to the TCR pairs. To estimate false discovery rates, a later analysis permuted the HLA or CMV assignments 20 times. In a later analysis, co-occurring TCRs were grouped using DBSCAN, with TCRdist sequence similarity added in when clustering inside HLA-allele-positive subsets. Repertoires with fewer than 30,000 or more than 120,000 public chains, plus five repertoires with anomalous nucleotide sharing, were excluded from co-occurrence clustering. The immuneACCESS repertoire file appears here via TCRdb, limited to in-frame rearrangements. These files lack a portion of the clones; in checked studies, under half of the deficit traces to unresolved V genes, and the cause of the others is not known. Clonal size and the V and J genes are those of that table, whereas D and trimming came from the DNA. In this sample the table shows about 83,000 clones, under 80% of which occur a single time. In total, the top ten clones hold approximately 5.6% of the sample.

The sample holds a few counts of this clone. The clone's antigen remains unknown. No much larger clone is present one base from it, and per-base qualities are unavailable. In total, approximately 690 healthy bone marrow donors made up the cohort. All cohort members were sampled while nominally healthy, although unrecorded immune exposures were likely present. The donor tested CMV seropositive, placing the donor among the roughly 300 seropositive members of the cohort. Every donor gave a peripheral blood sample, and the peripheral blood mononuclear cells from that sample were used for TCR beta sequencing. Genomic DNA was extracted from the blood cell samples with the Qiagen DNeasy Blood Extraction Kit. The junction shows trimming of 6 bases on V and 8 bases on J, plus 20 bases between the germline ends. The CDR3 starts with the cysteine, ends with the phenylalanine, and has 15 residues. Solely the CDR3 DNA is kept, with 45 bases framed from the first base. From the germline V gene, CDR1 is MDHEN and CDR2 is SYDVKM.

The chain was built from TRBV28 and TRBJ2-1; the D segment could be TRBD2, given 5 matching bases. The sequencing sample was made of PBMCs. The sequence was obtained from a man between 18 and 29 years old in good health and CMV-seropositive. Here the CDR3 is given as CASRTWGDGRYEQFF. The DNA is TGTGCCAGCAGGACTTGGGGAGACGGGCGCTATGAGCAGTTCTTC.